The 2 T cell receptor beta chains given below trace back to one sample, sequenced in a study of identical twins. TCRdb itself ran the 5' RACE reads through MiXCR, one entry per CDR3 protein. The top ten hold 4.3% of the sample, which has around 690,000 distinct CDR3 sequences, about 20% seen once. Another study also made use of these data, one on T cells expressing NK-cell markers.

Sequenced input: PBMCs. These receptors were obtained from a woman between 18 and 29 years old in good health.

The chain combines TRBV4-3 with TRBJ2-1; 8 nucleotides match TRBD1. V shed 1 base and J 8 bases; nucleotides not matched to a gene: 10. Germline V CDR1 and CDR2: LGHNA, YSLEER. This CDR3 has 16 residues. DNA of the CDR3: TGCGCCAGCAGCCAAGTATTGCGACAGGGGCCCCATGAGCAGTTCTTC. Translation: CASSQVLRQGPHEQFF.

V gene TRBV20-1 combines with J gene TRBJ2-3; no firm D call. Germline V CDR1 and CDR2: DFQATT, SNEGSKA (reference sequence). The CDR3 is 11 amino acids. V was trimmed by 6 bases and J by 3 bases, leaving 7 bases between them. The CDR3 region is CSAGLTDTQYF. The DNA of the CDR3 is TGCAGTGCCGGATTAACAGATACGCAGTATTTT.